This entry concerns a single T cell receptor beta chain. No antigen is known for it. Germline-derived CDR1 and CDR2 are MNHNY and SVGAGI (reference sequence). The CDR3 has 15 residues. Using immunoSEQ multiplex PCR, the repertoire was profiled, and TCRdb retains in-frame clones only, with some absent. The sample lists some 150,000 clones; 65% to 90% were seen once. Documented time point: blood 4 weeks post-SBRT, at nephrectomy. Treatment specified: 15 Gy SBRT to primary tumor, nephrectomy 4 weeks later. This sample is part of a study of radiation and T cells in renal cell carcinoma. Notes on the study in general: In blood, top tumor clones expanded by 2 weeks, shrinking by 4.

This chain joins TRBV6-6 and TRBJ2-5; 10 bases fit TRBD2. The J call may be faulty, since TRBJ2-7 better matches the DNA end. This receptor was obtained from a woman in her 50s with renal cell carcinoma. The sequenced sample was blood, obtained from a patient whose treatment included radiotherapy and nephrectomy. As DNA, the CDR3 is TGTGCCAGCAGTTACAAGGCTAGCGGGAGTAGCGAGCAGTACTTC. This encodes CASSYKASGSSEQYF.